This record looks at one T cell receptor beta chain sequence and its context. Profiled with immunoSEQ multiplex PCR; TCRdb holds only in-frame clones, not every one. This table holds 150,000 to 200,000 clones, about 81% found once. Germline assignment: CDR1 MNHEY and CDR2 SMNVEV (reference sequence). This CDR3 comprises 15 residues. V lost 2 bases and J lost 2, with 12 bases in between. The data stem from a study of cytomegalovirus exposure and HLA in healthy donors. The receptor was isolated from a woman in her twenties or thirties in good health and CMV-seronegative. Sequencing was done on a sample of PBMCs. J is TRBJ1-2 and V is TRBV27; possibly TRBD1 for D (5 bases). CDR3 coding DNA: TGTGCCAGCAGTTTACAGGGCCACGCAAACTATGGCTACACCTTC. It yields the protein CASSLQGHANYGYTF.